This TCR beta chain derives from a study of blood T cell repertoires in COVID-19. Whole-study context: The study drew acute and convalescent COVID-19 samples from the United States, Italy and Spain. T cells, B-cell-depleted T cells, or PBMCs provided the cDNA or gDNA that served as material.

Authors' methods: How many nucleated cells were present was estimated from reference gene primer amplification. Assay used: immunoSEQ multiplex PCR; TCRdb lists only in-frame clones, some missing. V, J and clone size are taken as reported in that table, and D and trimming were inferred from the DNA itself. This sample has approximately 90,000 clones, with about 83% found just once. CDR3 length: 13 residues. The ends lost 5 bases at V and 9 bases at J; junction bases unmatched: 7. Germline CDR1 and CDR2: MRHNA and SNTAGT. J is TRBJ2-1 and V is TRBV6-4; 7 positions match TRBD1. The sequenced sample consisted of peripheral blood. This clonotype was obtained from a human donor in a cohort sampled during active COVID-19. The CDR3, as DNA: TGTGCCAGCAGTACACAGGGGTACGGTGAGCAGTTCTTC. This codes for CASSTQGYGEQFF.